The clone carrying this TCR beta chain has more than one count but fewer than ten. Its antigen is undetermined. The data derive from a study of cytomegalovirus exposure and HLA in healthy donors. Study-wide context: Falling in the Caucasian-associated ancestry cluster were about 80% of 398 genotyped donors. Points from the study as a whole: A later analysis associated some 16,000 TCR beta sequences with HLA alleles at a 0.05 false discovery rate. By a later analysis, the bulk of CMV-associated TCR beta chains appeared HLA-restricted. Productive rates of about 87% or about 30% were seen for most TCR beta V segments in an earlier analysis.

Primers included in the PCR were 60 Vbeta and 13 Jbeta primers. Here immunoSEQ multiplex PCR was the method, and the copy in TCRdb shows in-frame clones only, minus some. The table lists under 150,000 clones, 76% of them singletons. CDR3 size: 14 residues. Germline loops: CDR1 SGHRS, CDR2 YFSETQ. V gave up 0 bases and J gave up 9 bases; unmatched junction bases: 8. The sequence came from a woman in her forties in good health and CMV-seronegative. The V gene is TRBV5-1, the J gene TRBJ2-7, with 8 bases identical to TRBD1. Sequenced sample: PBMCs. The CDR3 sequence is CASSLEAGGEVQYF. In nucleotides, the CDR3 is TGCGCCAGCAGCTTGGAGGCAGGGGGCGAGGTGCAGTACTTC.